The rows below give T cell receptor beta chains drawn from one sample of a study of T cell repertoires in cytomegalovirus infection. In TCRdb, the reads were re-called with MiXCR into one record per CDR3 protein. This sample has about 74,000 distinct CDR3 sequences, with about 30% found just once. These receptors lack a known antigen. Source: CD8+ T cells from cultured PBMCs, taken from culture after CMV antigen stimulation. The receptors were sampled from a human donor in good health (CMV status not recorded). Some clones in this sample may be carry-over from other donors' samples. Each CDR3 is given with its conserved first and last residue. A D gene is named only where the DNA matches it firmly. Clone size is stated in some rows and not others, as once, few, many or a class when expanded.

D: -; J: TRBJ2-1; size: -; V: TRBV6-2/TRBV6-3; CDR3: CASPPTRVISYNEQFF; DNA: TGTGCCAGCCCTCCTACTAGAGTCATCTCCTACAATGAGCAGTTCTTC
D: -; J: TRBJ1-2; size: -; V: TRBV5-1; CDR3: CASSPSIQYGYTF; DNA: TGCGCCAGCAGCCCGAGTATCCAGTATGGCTACACCTTC
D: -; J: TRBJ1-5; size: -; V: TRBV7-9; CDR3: CASSLAGVGQPQHF; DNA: TGTGCCAGCAGCTTAGCAGGGGTGGGTCAGCCCCAGCATTTT
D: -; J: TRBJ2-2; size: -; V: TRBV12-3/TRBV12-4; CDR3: CASSPPGVGTGELFF; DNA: TGTGCCAGCAGTCCCCCTGGGGTAGGGACCGGGGAGCTGTTTTTT
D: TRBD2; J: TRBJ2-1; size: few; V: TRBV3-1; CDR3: CASSQVRGGREQFF; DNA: TGTGCCAGCAGCCAAGTACGGGGGGGCCGTGAGCAGTTCTTC
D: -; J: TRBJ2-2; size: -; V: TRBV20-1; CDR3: CSARPGDSGIPRSTGELFF; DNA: TGCAGTGCTAGACCGGGGGACAGTGGCATCCCTCGGAGCACCGGGGAGCTGTTTTTT
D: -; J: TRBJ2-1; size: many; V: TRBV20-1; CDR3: CSARDLYNEQFF; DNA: TGCAGTGCTAGAGATCTGTACAATGAGCAGTTCTTC
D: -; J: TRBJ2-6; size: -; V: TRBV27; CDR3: CASSLIQGSGANVLTF; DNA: TGTGCCAGCAGTCTCATACAGGGATCAGGGGCCAACGTCCTGACTTTC
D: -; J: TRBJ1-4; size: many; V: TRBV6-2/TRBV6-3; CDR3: CASSDREKLFF; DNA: TGTGCCAGCAGTGATCGTGAAAAACTGTTTTTT
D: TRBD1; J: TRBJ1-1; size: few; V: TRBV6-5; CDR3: CASSLDRGGTEAFF; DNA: TGTGCCAGCAGTTTAGACAGGGGTGGAACTGAAGCTTTCTTT
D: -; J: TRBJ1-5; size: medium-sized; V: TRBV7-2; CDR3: CASSLANTANQPQHF; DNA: TGTGCCAGCAGCTTAGCGAACACGGCGAATCAGCCCCAGCATTTT
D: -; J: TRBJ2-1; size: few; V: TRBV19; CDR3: CASQRVADSYNEQFF; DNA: TGTGCCAGCCAAAGGGTAGCGGACTCCTACAATGAGCAGTTCTTC
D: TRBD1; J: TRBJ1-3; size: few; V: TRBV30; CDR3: CAWSVLGEQGYSGNTIYF; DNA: TGTGCCTGGAGTGTACTGGGGGAACAGGGGTATTCTGGAAACACCATATATTTT
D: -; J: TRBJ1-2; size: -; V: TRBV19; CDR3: CASSGIGARGYTF; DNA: TGTGCCAGTAGTGGTATCGGAGCAAGAGGCTACACCTTC
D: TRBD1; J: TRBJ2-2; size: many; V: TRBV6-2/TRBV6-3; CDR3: CASTITRTGSTGELFF; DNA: TGTGCCAGCACCATTACACGGACAGGGAGCACCGGGGAGCTGTTTTTT
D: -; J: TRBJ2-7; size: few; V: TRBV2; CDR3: CASREGPFGGAHYEQYF; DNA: TGTGCCAGCAGGGAAGGACCTTTTGGGGGGGCCCACTACGAGCAGTACTTC
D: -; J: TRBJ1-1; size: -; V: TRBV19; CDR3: CASNLNTEAFF; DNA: TGTGCCAGTAATTTGAACACTGAAGCTTTCTTT
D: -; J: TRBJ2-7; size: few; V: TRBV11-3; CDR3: CASSFGHYEQYF; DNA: TGTGCCAGCAGCTTTGGGCACTACGAGCAGTACTTC
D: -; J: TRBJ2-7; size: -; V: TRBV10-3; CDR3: CAISGPQVNYEQYF; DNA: TGTGCCATCAGTGGCCCCCAGGTCAACTACGAGCAGTACTTC
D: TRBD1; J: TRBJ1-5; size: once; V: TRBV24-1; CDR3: CATSPGTGNQPQHF; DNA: TGTGCCACCAGTCCCGGGACAGGCAATCAGCCCCAGCATTTT
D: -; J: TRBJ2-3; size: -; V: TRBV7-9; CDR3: CASSRSDTQYF; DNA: TGTGCCAGCAGCCGCTCAGATACGCAGTATTTT
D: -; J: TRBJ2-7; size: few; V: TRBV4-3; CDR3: CASSQDLARGQIAGVYEQYF; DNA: TGCGCCAGCAGCCAAGATCTGGCCAGGGGGCAGATAGCGGGAGTTTACGAGCAGTACTTC
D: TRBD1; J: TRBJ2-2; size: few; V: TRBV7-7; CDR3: CASSPGDRGRIGELFF; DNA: TGTGCTAGCAGCCCAGGGGACAGGGGGCGTATCGGGGAGCTGTTTTTT
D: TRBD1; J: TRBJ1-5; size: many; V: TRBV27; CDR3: CASRSMDRADQPQHF; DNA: TGTGCCAGCAGGTCTATGGACAGGGCGGATCAGCCCCAGCATTTT
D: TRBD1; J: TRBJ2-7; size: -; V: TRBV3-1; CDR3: CASSQDAGQGYHEQYF; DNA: TGTGCCAGCAGCCAAGATGCGGGACAGGGGTACCACGAGCAGTACTTC
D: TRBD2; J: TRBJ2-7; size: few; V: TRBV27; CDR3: CASSWGGLAGGRYEQYF; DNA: TGTGCCAGCAGCTGGGGAGGATTAGCGGGAGGGCGGTACGAGCAGTACTTC
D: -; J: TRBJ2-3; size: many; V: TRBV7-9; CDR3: CASSTKAGRADTQYF; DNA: TGTGCCAGCAGCACTAAAGCGGGTCGGGCAGATACGCAGTATTTT
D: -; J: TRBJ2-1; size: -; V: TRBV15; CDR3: CATSSPPSVEQFF; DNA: TGTGCCACCAGCAGTCCCCCTTCGGTCGAGCAGTTCTTC
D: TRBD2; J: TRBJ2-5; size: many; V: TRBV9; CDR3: CASSERGGLAGAGETQYF; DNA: TGTGCCAGCAGCGAGAGGGGGGGACTAGCGGGCGCGGGGGAGACCCAGTACTTC
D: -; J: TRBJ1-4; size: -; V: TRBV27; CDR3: CASSLYGVSDEKLFF; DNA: TGTGCCAGCAGTTTATACGGGGTATCGGATGAAAAACTGTTTTTT
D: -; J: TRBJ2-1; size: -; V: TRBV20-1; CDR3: CSASLPDSQTYNEQFF; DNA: TGCAGTGCTAGCCTTCCTGACTCTCAGACCTACAATGAGCAGTTCTTC
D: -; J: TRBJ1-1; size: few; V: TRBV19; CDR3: CASSIGRRGTEAFF; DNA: TGTGCCAGTAGTATAGGCAGGAGGGGGACTGAAGCTTTCTTT
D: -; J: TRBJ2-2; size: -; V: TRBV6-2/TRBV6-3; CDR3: CASSWPGEATGELFF; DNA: TGTGCCAGCAGTTGGCCGGGGGAGGCCACCGGGGAGCTGTTTTTT
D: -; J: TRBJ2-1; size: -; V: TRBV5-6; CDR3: CASSLGTGGINEQFF; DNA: TGTGCCAGCAGCTTGGGAACAGGAGGTATCAATGAGCAGTTCTTC
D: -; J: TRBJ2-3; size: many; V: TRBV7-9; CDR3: CASGTDTQYF; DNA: TGTGCCAGCGGCACAGATACGCAGTATTTT
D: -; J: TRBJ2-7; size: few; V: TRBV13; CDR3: CASSTRDLPYEQYF; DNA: TGTGCCAGCAGCACCCGGGACTTGCCCTACGAGCAGTACTTC
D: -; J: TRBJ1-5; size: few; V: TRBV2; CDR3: CASKDSNQPQHF; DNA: TGTGCCAGCAAGGATAGCAATCAGCCCCAGCATTTT
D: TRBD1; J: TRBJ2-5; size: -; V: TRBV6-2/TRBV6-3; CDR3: CASSYEKTMTGEETQYF; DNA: TGTGCCAGCAGTTACGAGAAGACGATGACAGGGGAGGAGACCCAGTACTTC
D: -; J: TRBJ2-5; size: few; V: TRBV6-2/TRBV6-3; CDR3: CASSYPPETQYF; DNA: TGTGCCAGCAGTTACCCCCCCGAGACCCAGTACTTC
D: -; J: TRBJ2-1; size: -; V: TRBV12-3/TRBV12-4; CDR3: CASSFGDEQFF; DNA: TGTGCCAGCAGTTTCGGAGATGAGCAGTTCTTC
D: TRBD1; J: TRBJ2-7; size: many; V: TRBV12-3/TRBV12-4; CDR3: CASSERQGSHYEQYF; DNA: TGTGCCAGCAGTGAAAGACAGGGCTCACACTACGAGCAGTACTTC
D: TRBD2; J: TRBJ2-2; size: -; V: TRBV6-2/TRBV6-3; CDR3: CASMEGLAGAGELFF; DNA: TGTGCCAGCATGGAGGGACTAGCGGGAGCCGGGGAGCTGTTTTTT
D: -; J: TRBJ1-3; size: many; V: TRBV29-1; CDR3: CSVETGVSGNTIYF; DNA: TGCAGCGTTGAAACGGGGGTCTCTGGAAACACCATATATTTT
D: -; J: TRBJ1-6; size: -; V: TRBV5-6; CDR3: CASSLDTGGSPLHF; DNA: TGTGCCAGCAGCTTGGACACGGGAGGTTCACCCCTCCACTTT
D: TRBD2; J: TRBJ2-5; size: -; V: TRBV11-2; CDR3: CASSLDFGGGLQETQYF; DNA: TGTGCCAGCAGCTTAGATTTCGGGGGGGGACTGCAAGAGACCCAGTACTTC
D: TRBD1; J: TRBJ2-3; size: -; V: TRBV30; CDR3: CAWTTGTGGDTQYF; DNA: TGTGCCTGGACTACCGGGACAGGGGGAGATACGCAGTATTTT
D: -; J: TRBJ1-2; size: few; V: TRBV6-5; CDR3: CASSYSKTLAQGYTF; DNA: TGTGCCAGCAGTTACTCGAAAACCCTAGCCCAGGGCTACACCTTC
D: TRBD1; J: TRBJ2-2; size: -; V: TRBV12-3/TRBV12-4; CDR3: CASSSGQGATGELFF; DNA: TGTGCCAGCAGCTCGGGACAGGGGGCCACCGGGGAGCTGTTTTTT
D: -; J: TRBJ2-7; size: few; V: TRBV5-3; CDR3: CASSAFHTGIYEQYF; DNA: TGTGCCAGCAGCGCCTTTCATACAGGGATCTACGAGCAGTACTTC
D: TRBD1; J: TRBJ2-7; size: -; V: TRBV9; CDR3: CASSGRDRETEQYF; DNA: TGTGCCAGCAGCGGCCGGGACAGGGAAACCGAGCAGTACTTC